This T cell receptor (beta chain) comes out of a study of CD8+ T cells in alopecia areata. Treatment defined: oral pan-JAK inhibitor, 5-10 mg twice daily. Collection of lesional scalp punch biopsies and peripheral blood was performed in alopecia areata patients. Cell sorting was applied to PBMCs, and CD4+ and CD8+ T cells were collected. It was cDNA, reverse transcribed from extracted RNA, that served as the sequencing template. TCRdb's copy holds only in-frame clones and misses some; the assay was immunoSEQ multiplex PCR. The sample records about 120,000 clones, about 54% being singletons. Germline CDR1 WSHSY, CDR2 SAAADI. Trimming shortened V by 4 bases and J by 0 bases, and 10 bases separated the two germline ends. This CDR3 is built from 14 residues. This clone was recorded a few times.

The sequence derives from a human donor with alopecia areata. V and J are TRBV10-2 and TRBJ2-7; possibly TRBD1 for D (5 bases). The source was CD8+ T cells sorted from blood, collected at week 4, from a patient treated with tofacitinib. CDR3 in DNA: TGCGCCAGCAGTGGCCCAGGGCCCTCCTACGAGCAGTACTTC. Its translation: CASSGPGPSYEQYF.